This entry concerns a single TCR beta chain. This sample stems from a study of T cell responses to AZD1222 COVID-19 vaccine. Only in-frame clones appear in the TCRdb table, and some are missing; sequencing was by immunoSEQ multiplex PCR. In the table there are more than 75,000 clones, about 89% of which are singletons. Germline-derived CDR1 and CDR2 are LNHDA and SQIVND (reference sequence). This CDR3 has 10 residues. V was shortened by 8 bases and J by 5 bases, with 6 bases between the two germline ends. The receptor's source is an adult in good health. The V and J genes are TRBV19 and TRBJ1-1; no clear D. The sample was peripheral blood, taken on day 0 of AZD1222 vaccination. The CDR3 reads CASSGTEAFF. The CDR3, as DNA: TGTGCCAGTTCGGGTACTGAAGCTTTCTTT.